The 13 T cell receptor beta chains reported below all come from one sample, sequenced in a study of blood T cells in healthy people across ages. A J-beta primer mix and a sample-barcoded 5' primer were used in a second PCR of about 6 to 12 cycles. TCRdb fed the 5' RACE reads into MiXCR, producing one record per CDR3 protein. Here the sample spans 650,000 to 900,000 distinct CDR3 sequences, around 62% being singletons. Input material: blood. The source of these receptors is a man aged 25-45 years in good health.

The chain couples TRBV28 to TRBJ2-1; D is unresolved. The germline V and J ends were trimmed by 2 bases and 9 bases, with 8 bases remaining between them. Germline CDR1 MDHEN, CDR2 SYDVKM. The length of the CDR3 is 12 residues. The CDR3 region is CASSLPKPEQFF. Here the CDR3 DNA reads TGTGCCAGCAGTTTACCAAAACCTGAGCAGTTCTTC.

The V and J genes are TRBV6-6 and TRBJ2-7; D may be TRBD1 (5 bases). V was clipped by 2 bases and J by 0 bases, with 11 bases between them. The V gene's germline CDR1 is MNHNY and CDR2 SVGAGI (reference sequence). This CDR3 is built from 15 residues. This CDR3 reads CASSYRGDSSYEQYF. The CDR3 DNA is TGTGCCAGCAGTTACCGAGGAGACAGCTCCTACGAGCAGTACTTC.

The table lists this clonotype with many counts. The chain uses TRBV2 and TRBJ2-2, with D unresolved. V was pared by 4 bases and J by 2 bases, with 5 bases between. The germline V gene has CDR1 SNHLY and CDR2 FYNNEI. The CDR3 consists of 13 residues. CDR3 DNA sequence: TGTGCCAGCAGTGGGGAAAACACCGGGGAGCTGTTTTTT. Residues: CASSGENTGELFF.

V usage is TRBV18 and J usage is TRBJ2-1; a weak D match, TRBD2 (6 bases). In germline, CDR1 is KGHSH, CDR2 LQKENI. The CDR3 runs 15 residues. Trimming took 0 bases from V and 10 from J, leaving 16 bases between them. CDR3 DNA: TGTGCCAGCTCACCACCGTCGAGGGACCTAGCGGAGCAGTTCTTC. The encoded protein is CASSPPSRDLAEQFF.

V gene TRBV7-9 combines with J gene TRBJ1-6; D gene ambiguous. CDR3 length: 14 residues. Trimming left V 10 bases short and J 0 bases short, with 10 bases between. Germline CDR1 SEHNR, CDR2 FQNEAQ (reference sequence). CDR3 residues: CATKSGSYNSPLHF. CDR3 DNA sequence: TGTGCCACTAAATCGGGCTCCTATAATTCACCCCTCCACTTT.

The chain joins TRBV12-5 to TRBJ2-3; D remains unclear. There are 13 residues in the CDR3. V lost 0 bases and J lost 11, with 12 bases in between. CDR1 and CDR2 (germline): LGHNT, FRNRAP. CDR3 protein: CASGLVFWIGQYF. DNA of the CDR3: TGTGCTAGTGGTTTGGTATTCTGGATAGGGCAGTATTTT.

CDR3 sequence (DNA): TGTGCCAGCGCAATAGTGACAGACGGATATAACTATGGCTACACCTTC. This translates into CASAIVTDGYNYGYTF. The chain employs TRBV27 and TRBJ1-2; a possible D gene is TRBD1 (5 bases). The CDR3 is 16 residues long. In germline, CDR1 is MNHEY, CDR2 SMNVEV (reference sequence). V was trimmed by 8 bases and J by 1 base, leaving 20 bases between them.

Concerning this clonotype: The junction departs from germline at one end; a sequencing error may be responsible. The V call is TRBV10-3, the J call TRBJ2-1; no reliable D call. Germline V gene data show CDR1 as ENHRY and CDR2 as SYGVKD. The CDR3 extends over 13 amino acids. CDR3 coding DNA: TGTGCCATCATTGAGTCTCCGGACCTTGAGCAGTTCTTC. Translated: CAIIESPDLEQFF.

This clonotype appeared a few times. This chain connects TRBV25-1 to TRBJ2-1; 7 bases agree with TRBD1. The germline V gene has CDR1 MGHDK and CDR2 SYGVNS. The length of the CDR3 is 13 residues. J gave up 6 bases and V 4 bases, and 3 bases lay outside the gene matches. The CDR3 region is CASSGGQSNEQFF. The CDR3 coding sequence is TGTGCCAGCAGTGGGGGACAGAGCAATGAGCAGTTCTTC.

The chain recombines TRBV7-2 with TRBJ2-3; 7 bases align to TRBD1. CDR1 is SGHTA, CDR2 FQGNSA, per germline. Trimming removed 1 base from V and 3 bases from J; junction bases left unmatched: 7. The CDR3 totals 16 residues. The CDR3 DNA is TGTGCCAGCAGCTTAGAGGGACAGCCTATAACAGATACGCAGTATTTT. Amino acids: CASSLEGQPITDTQYF.

The table lists this clonotype with a count of one. The gene calls are TRBV20-1 and TRBJ2-5; TRBD2 matches at 10 bases. The germline CDR1 and CDR2 sequences are DFQATT and SNEGSKA (reference sequence). This CDR3 contains 14 residues. This chain's CDR3 is CSGIAGGRRETQYF. CDR3 coding DNA: TGCAGCGGAATAGCGGGGGGCCGCCGAGAGACCCAGTACTTC.

The V and J genes are TRBV2 and TRBJ1-6; D may be TRBD1 (5 bases). The CDR3 runs 14 residues. V was clipped by 6 bases and J by 10 bases, with 16 bases between them. Germline V gene data show CDR1 as SNHLY and CDR2 as FYNNEI. CDR3 DNA: TGTGCCAGCAGCGTGGATTCAGGGCACTCACCCCTCCACTTT. It specifies CASSVDSGHSPLHF.

This chain links TRBV28 with TRBJ2-1; the match to TRBD1 covers 10 bases. This CDR3 has 14 residues. CDR1 MDHEN and CDR2 SYDVKM come from the germline V gene. The ends lost 5 bases at V and 10 bases at J; junction bases unmatched: 8. The CDR3 protein is CASSRDRGGYEQFF. CDR3 coding DNA: TGTGCCAGCAGTAGGGACAGGGGCGGTTACGAGCAGTTCTTC. The whole variable domain, filled in from reference TRBV28 and TRBJ2-1, reads DVKVTQSSRYLVKRTGEKVFLECVQDMDHENMFWYRQDPGLGLRLIYFSYDVKMKEKGDIPEGYSVSREKKERFSLILESASTNQTSMYLCASSRDRGGYEQFFGPGTRLTVL.